This T cell receptor (beta chain) was identified during a study of OX40 agonist ivuxolimab in advanced cancers. Turning to the study itself: Ivuxolimab, an antibody acting as an agonist of OX40 (CD134), was used to treat patients. A history of anti-PD-1, anti-PD-L1 or anti-CTLA-4 therapy was acceptable, and around 36% had some.

This CDR3 comprises 14 residues. The germline CDR1 and CDR2 sequences are SNHLY and FYNNEI. Trimming took 2 bases from V and 1 from J; bases not matched to a gene: 0. The table came from immunoSEQ multiplex PCR; TCRdb's copy has only in-frame clones and leaves some out. The table records around 71,000 clones, roughly three quarters of them present only once. The source of this sequence is an adult with an advanced solid tumor such as melanoma, head and neck, liver or kidney cancer. This sample comprised CD4+ or CD8+ T cells sorted from blood, obtained in a trial of the OX40 agonist ivuxolimab. This rearrangement joins TRBV2 to TRBJ2-3; 7 bases match TRBD2. The CDR3 coding sequence is TGTGCCAGCAGTGAACTAGCGGGCACAGATACGCAGTATTTT. This codes for CASSELAGTDTQYF.